This T cell receptor (beta chain) was captured in a study of cytomegalovirus exposure and HLA in healthy donors. The overall study: In an earlier analysis, around 120 million unique TCR beta sequences were found from 150 million to 200 million T cells.

Of note for this clone: Its antigen is unidentified.

Study-level points and caveats: The authors considered a cluster of highly shared sequence variants likely to be a sequencing artifact.

PCR involved 60 Vbeta and 13 Jbeta primers. Libraries were prepared by immunoSEQ multiplex PCR; TCRdb keeps only in-frame clonotypes and omits some of them. The table includes 170,000 or so clones, roughly 88% detected once. Trimming took 4 bases from V and 0 from J; bases not matched to a gene: 7. The CDR3 covers 16 residues. Germline V CDR1 and CDR2: SGHDT, YYEEEE. This sequence was found in a man between 50 and 59 years old in good health and CMV-seropositive. The V gene is TRBV5-6, the J gene TRBJ2-1; TRBD1 matches 7 bases. The sample was PBMCs. The CDR3 DNA reads as TGTGCCAGCAGCACTGCAGGGGACAGCTCCTACAATGAGCAGTTCTTC. This gives the protein CASSTAGDSSYNEQFF.